What follows are 15 T cell receptor beta chains derived from one specimen sequenced in a study of T cells in Graves' hyperthyroidism and ophthalmopathy. There were TCR beta CDR3 regions amplified from RNA transcripts. An initial round of RT-PCR targeting the TCR CDR3 relied on the HTBI primer set. TCRdb re-called the multiplex PCR reads with MiXCR, one entry per CDR3 protein. The table shows 650,000 to 750,000 distinct CDR3 sequences, with approximately 14% occurring only once. Specimen: blood. These receptors came from a woman aged 18-29 years with Graves' hyperthyroidism.

As regards this clonotype: At one end, the junction sequence differs from germline, possibly due to a read error. This rearrangement joins TRBV12-3 or TRBV12-4 to TRBJ1-1, with D hard to call. The CDR3 sequence is 13 residues long. The DNA for the CDR3 is TGTGCCAGCAGAGAGTCCCTGAACACTGACGCTTTCTTT. It codes for CASRESLNTDAFF.

This clonotype was detected many times. The V and J genes are TRBV28 and TRBJ2-1; D may match TRBD1 or TRBD2 (5 bases each). V lost 6 bases to trimming and J lost 7 bases, with 28 bases between them. The CDR3 is 18 amino acids. CDR1 and CDR2 from the germline V gene are MDHEN and SYDVKM. The CDR3 reads CASSLQVGDRHLLNEQFF. The CDR3 nucleotides are TGTGCCAGCAGCCTCCAAGTGGGGGATCGTCACCTCTTGAATGAGCAGTTCTTC.

This clonotype was found a few times. The rearrangement uses TRBV12-3 or TRBV12-4 and TRBJ2-1; TRBD2 matches at 7 bases. The J segment lost 8 bases and the V segment lost 8 bases, leaving 15 bases of the junction unmatched. The CDR3 is 15 amino acids. The CDR3 sequence is CASSLGGVRRDEQFF. Written as DNA, the CDR3 is TGTGCCAGCTCCTTGGGGGGGGTGCGGCGGGATGAGCAGTTCTTC.

This chain uses TRBV7-9 with TRBJ2-2; 7 bases match TRBD1. This CDR3 region has 16 residues. The germline CDR1 and CDR2 sequences are SEHNR and FQNEAQ (reference sequence). V lost 0 bases and J lost 3; bases outside the gene matches: 4. The CDR3 sequence is CASSLAAGGDTGELFF. DNA for the CDR3: TGTGCCAGCAGCTTAGCGGCAGGGGGAGACACCGGGGAGCTGTTTTTT.

This clonotype was recorded many times. J is TRBJ1-1 and V is TRBV12-3 or TRBV12-4; no definite D call. V was trimmed by 5 bases and J by 10 bases, leaving 17 bases between them. The CDR3 has 13 residues. In DNA, the CDR3 is TGTGCCAGCAGTCGGGAATGGGGTAATTTAGCTTTCTTT. This gives the protein CASSREWGNLAFF.

The CDR3 region has the DNA TGCAGTGCTAGAGAGTCAGCGGGAGCCTCCTACGAGCAGTACTTC. It encodes CSARESAGASYEQYF. The chain has TRBV20-1 and TRBJ2-7; 8 bases are a match to TRBD2. After removal of 0 bases from V and 0 bases from J, the junction contained 4 bases not matched to a gene. This CDR3 region has 15 residues. From germline, CDR1 is DFQATT and CDR2 SNEGSKA (reference sequence).

The J gene is TRBJ2-7, the V gene TRBV7-2; D gene unclear. The V and J ends lost 5 bases and 0 bases respectively, with 17 bases between them. CDR1 and CDR2 from the germline V gene are SGHTA and FQGNSA. This CDR3 has 16 residues. CDR3 in DNA: TGTGCCAGCAGCCAGAGCATGGACCTCACCTCCTACGAGCAGTACTTC. Residues: CASSQSMDLTSYEQYF.

This clonotype has only a few counts. The genes are TRBV18 and TRBJ1-1; a possible D gene is TRBD1 (6 bases). The CDR3 runs 16 residues. Trimming pared 5 bases from V and 7 bases from J, leaving 23 bases between. Germline lookup yields CDR1 KGHSH and CDR2 LQKENI. Here the CDR3 reads CASSWTQSGDLGEAFF. CDR3 nucleotide sequence: TGTGCCAGCTCATGGACTCAGTCAGGGGATTTAGGTGAAGCTTTCTTT. Combining the CDR3 with reference TRBV18 and TRBJ1-1 gives the whole variable domain NAGVMQNPRHLVRRRGQEARLRCSPMKGHSHVYWYRQLPEEGLKFMVYLQKENIIDESGMPKERFSAEFPKEGPSILRIQQVVRGDSAAYFCASSWTQSGDLGEAFFGQGTRLTVV.

In its sample, this clonotype was seen a few times. The V gene is TRBV19, the J gene TRBJ2-1; 11 bases agree with TRBD1. The CDR3 consists of 14 residues. In germline, CDR1 is LNHDA, CDR2 SQIVND (reference sequence). The V and J ends lost 4 bases and 8 bases, in that order; junction bases with no gene match: 4. The CDR3 is CASSTDRGLDEQFF. For the CDR3, the DNA is TGTGCCAGTAGTACGGACAGGGGGCTCGATGAGCAGTTCTTC. Full variable domain (remainder filled in from reference TRBV19 and TRBJ2-1): DGGITQSPKYLFRKEGQNVTLSCEQNLNHDAMYWYRQDPGQGLRLIYYSQIVNDFQKGDIAEGYSVSREKKESFPLTVTSAQKNPTAFYLCASSTDRGLDEQFFGPGTRLTVL.

This clonotype was recorded many times. CDR3 in amino acids: CAWAAGTSNTEAFF. The CDR3 DNA sequence: TGTGCCTGGGCGGCCGGGACGTCGAACACTGAAGCTTTCTTT. The rearrangement joins TRBV30 to TRBJ1-1; the D gene is possibly TRBD1 (5 bases). This CDR3 is built from 14 residues. Trimming cost V 5 bases and J 1 base, with 14 bases left between them. Germline lookup yields CDR1 GTSNPN and CDR2 SVGIG (reference sequence).

In this sample, this clonotype turned up many times. The chain uses TRBV29-1 and TRBJ2-1; TRBD2 might be the D (6 bases). The CDR3 is made up of 13 amino acids. Trimming removed 0 bases at V and 15 bases at J, with 18 bases between. CDR1 is SQVTM and CDR2 is ANQGSEA in the germline V gene. The CDR3 nucleotides read TGCAGCGTTGAAGAGGGGGTAACGGGAGTTTTGTTCTTC. This sequence encodes CSVEEGVTGVLFF.

The chain is built from TRBV18 and TRBJ2-7, with unresolved D. V was pared by 3 bases and J by 7 bases, with 10 bases between. This CDR3 has 12 residues. CDR1 and CDR2 from the germline V gene are KGHSH and LQKENI. CDR3: CASSPAVQEQYF. The CDR3 DNA follows: TGTGCCAGCTCACCCGCGGTACAAGAGCAGTACTTC.

The table lists this clonotype with a few counts. V usage is TRBV9 and J usage is TRBJ2-2; TRBD2 matches at 12 bases. With 0 bases clipped from V and 4 bases from J, the junction kept 1 base outside the gene matches. The CDR3 runs 16 residues. Germline V gene sequence: CDR1 SGDLS, CDR2 YYNGEE. The CDR3 sequence: CASSVGLAGVTGELFF. The CDR3 coding sequence is TGTGCCAGCAGCGTAGGACTAGCGGGAGTCACCGGGGAGCTGTTTTTT.

This clonotype showed up many times. The chain uses TRBV30 and TRBJ1-5; no reliable D call. The ends were cut back, 0 bases at V and 3 bases at J, with 12 bases in the middle. The CDR3 is 15 residues long. In germline, CDR1 is GTSNPN, CDR2 SVGIG (reference sequence). The CDR3 DNA reads TGTGCCTGGAGTGTTCAGGCAGGCGCCAATCAGCCCCAGCATTTT. Protein: CAWSVQAGANQPQHF.

This clonotype came up many times. This chain uses TRBV6-2 or TRBV6-3 with TRBJ2-7; no reliable D call. This CDR3 contains 17 residues. Germline CDR1 and CDR2: MNHEY and SVGEGT. The V end was cut by 5 bases, the J end by 4 bases, with 24 bases between. Here the CDR3 DNA reads TGTGCCAGCAGTCAAACGACCTCTTTGGTTAGCCTTTACGAGCAGTACTTC. Amino acid sequence: CASSQTTSLVSLYEQYF.